The 12 T cell receptor beta chains in this list originate from one sample, sequenced in a study of identical twins. One entry per CDR3 protein, called by TCRdb with MiXCR from the 5' RACE reads. Among roughly 750,000 distinct CDR3 sequences listed, approximately 22% were seen once. The same sample was also used in a study of T cells expressing NK-cell markers.

The sample consisted of PBMCs. The receptors stem from a woman younger than 30 in good health.

The chain links TRBV24-1 to TRBJ2-1, with 10 positions matching TRBD1. This CDR3 is built from 15 residues. Germline trimming cut 5 bases from V and 5 bases from J; bases unmatched to any gene: 5. From germline, CDR1 is KGHDR and CDR2 SFDVKD. The CDR3 sequence: CATSGGQGTHNEQFF. The CDR3 region has the DNA TGTGCCACCAGTGGGGGACAGGGGACCCACAATGAGCAGTTCTTC.

V and J are TRBV7-9 and TRBJ1-2, with a possible D match to TRBD1 (5 bases). With 1 base removed from V and 3 bases from J, the gap between germline ends came to 9 bases. This CDR3 region has 14 residues. Germline V gene sequence: CDR1 SEHNR, CDR2 FQNEAQ (reference sequence). The CDR3 sequence: CASSLGQYHYGYTF. In DNA form, the CDR3 reads TGTGCCAGCAGCTTAGGACAGTATCACTATGGCTACACCTTC.

The V gene is TRBV19, the J gene TRBJ2-1, with a possible D match to TRBD2 (6 bases). Germline CDR1 reads LNHDA; CDR2 reads SQIVND (reference sequence). The V end lost 5 bases, the J end lost 6 bases, and 20 bases lay between the germline ends. The CDR3 contains 16 residues. CDR3 bases: TGTGCCAGTAGTCCTCGTTTTTTTAGCGGCCTCAATGAGCAGTTCTTC. This codes for CASSPRFFSGLNEQFF.

The rearrangement links TRBV7-9 to TRBJ1-3; TRBD1 agrees at 7 bases. There are 14 residues in the CDR3. The ends lost 11 bases at V and 0 bases at J; junction bases unmatched: 7. Germline V CDR1 and CDR2: SEHNR, FQNEAQ (reference sequence). The CDR3, as DNA: TGTGCCGGGGATGACAGGGACTCTGGAAACACCATATATTTT. Translated, it gives CAGDDRDSGNTIYF. Full variable domain (rest looked up from reference TRBV7-9 and TRBJ1-3): DTGVSQNPRHKITKRGQNVTFRCDPISEHNRLYWYRQTLGQGPEFLTYFQNEAQLEKSRLLSDRFSAERPKGSFSTLEIQRTEQGDSAMYLCAGDDRDSGNTIYFGEGSWLTVV.

This clonotype appeared a few times. The chain has TRBV20-1 and TRBJ2-3; weak D call: TRBD2 (5 bases). Germline CDR1 DFQATT, CDR2 SNEGSKA (reference sequence). The length of the CDR3 is 14 residues. Trimming stripped 6 bases from V and 2 bases from J, with 15 bases between. The CDR3 loop reads CSAPRGGNTDTQYF. DNA of the CDR3: TGCAGTGCCCCCCGGGGTGGTAACACAGATACGCAGTATTTT.

The table lists this clonotype with a few counts. The rearrangement links TRBV20-1 to TRBJ2-3; D not certain. The CDR3 is 12 residues long. CDR1 and CDR2 from the germline V gene are DFQATT and SNEGSKA (reference sequence). V shed 6 bases and J shed 2 bases, with 9 bases lying between them. The DNA for the CDR3 is TGCAGTGCAAAGGAGAACACAGATACGCAGTATTTT. This encodes CSAKENTDTQYF.

This clonotype was seen ten or more times. The chain couples TRBV20-1 to TRBJ2-7; the D call may be TRBD1 or TRBD2 (5 bases each). This CDR3 contains 15 residues. Germline values: CDR1 DFQATT, CDR2 SNEGSKA (reference sequence). The V and J ends lost 1 base and 6 bases respectively, with 19 bases between them. The CDR3, as DNA: TGCAGTGCTAGAGGCCAGACAGCCAGCGGATCCGAGCAGTACTTC. Encoded protein: CSARGQTASGSEQYF.

This clonotype was seen a few times. The V gene is TRBV11-2, the J gene TRBJ2-1, with 12 bases aligning to TRBD2. The CDR3 totals 18 residues. In germline, CDR1 is SGHAT, CDR2 FQNNGV. V was pared by 4 bases and J by 2 bases, with 9 bases of the junction left unmatched. The CDR3 is CASSSQTSGRYPYNEQFF. The CDR3 region has the DNA TGTGCCAGCAGCTCACAGACTAGCGGGAGATACCCCTACAATGAGCAGTTCTTC.

In its sample, this clonotype was seen many times. V and J are TRBV20-1 and TRBJ1-2; 7 bases line up with TRBD1. V was clipped by 3 bases and J by 3 bases; unmatched bases: 10. Germline values: CDR1 DFQATT, CDR2 SNEGSKA (reference sequence). This CDR3 has 15 amino acids. The CDR3 nucleotides are TGCAGTGCTAGGGTGACAGGGAGCCTGCACTATGGCTACACCTTC. It is translated as CSARVTGSLHYGYTF.

This clonotype has ten or more counts. The J gene is TRBJ1-1, the V gene TRBV6-1; possible D gene TRBD1, 6 bases. The germline V gene has CDR1 MNHNS and CDR2 SASEGT. The CDR3 covers 16 residues. Trimming took 6 bases from V and 3 from J, leaving 20 bases between them. CDR3 protein: CASSRGRGDTDTEAFF. As DNA, the CDR3 is TGTGCCAGCAGCCGAGGCAGGGGCGATACGGACACTGAAGCTTTCTTT.

This rearrangement joins TRBV12-3 or TRBV12-4 to TRBJ2-1, with 10 bases that match TRBD2. The V segment lost 3 bases and the J segment 10 bases; nucleotides outside the gene matches: 12. CDR3 length equals 16 residues. DNA of the CDR3: TGTGCCAGCAGTTTCCCCGGAAGCGGGGGGGTAGGGGAGCAGTTCTTC. It encodes CASSFPGSGGVGEQFF.

This clonotype was seen a few times. V usage is TRBV28 and J usage is TRBJ2-3; 11 bases line up with TRBD2. J gave up 3 bases and V 1 base, and 9 bases lay outside the gene matches. From germline, CDR1 is MDHEN and CDR2 SYDVKM. This CDR3 has 18 residues. The CDR3: CASSLSGGTSGRTDTQYF. The CDR3 DNA sequence: TGTGCCAGCAGTTTATCGGGGGGAACTAGCGGGAGAACAGATACGCAGTATTTT.